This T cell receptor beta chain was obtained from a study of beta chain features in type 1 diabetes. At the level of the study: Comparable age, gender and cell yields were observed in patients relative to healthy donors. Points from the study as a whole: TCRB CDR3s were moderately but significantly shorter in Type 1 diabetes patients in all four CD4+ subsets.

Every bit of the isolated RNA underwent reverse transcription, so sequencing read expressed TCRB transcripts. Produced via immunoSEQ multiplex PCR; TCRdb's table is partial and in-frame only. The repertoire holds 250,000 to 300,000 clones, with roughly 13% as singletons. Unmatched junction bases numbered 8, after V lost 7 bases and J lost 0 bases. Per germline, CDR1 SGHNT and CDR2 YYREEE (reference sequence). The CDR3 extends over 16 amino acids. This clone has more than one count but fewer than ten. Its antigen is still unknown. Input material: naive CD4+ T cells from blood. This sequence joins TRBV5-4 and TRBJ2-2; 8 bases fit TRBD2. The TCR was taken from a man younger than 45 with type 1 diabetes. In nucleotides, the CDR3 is TGTGCCAGCCGCCCCGCGGGAGGAACGAACACCGGGGAGCTGTTTTTT. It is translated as CASRPAGGTNTGELFF.